This T cell receptor beta chain was captured in a study of response to subunit inactivated influenza vaccine. General study findings and limits: Authors suggested few new T cells are recruited by each seasonal influenza vaccination.

TCRdb re-called the RT-PCR reads through MiXCR, storing one row per CDR3 protein. The repertoire consists of almost 600,000 distinct CDR3 sequences, with around 15% occurring once and the leading ten covering 11%. To note about this clonotype: Its antigen remains unknown.

The source material was PBMCs from blood, sampled 11 to 12 days after vaccination. The receptor was isolated from a man in his fifties or sixties who received an inactivated influenza vaccine.

CDR3: CASSHLGASNSPLHF. The CDR3 nucleotides read TGTGCCAGCAGCCATCTGGGGGCAAGTAATTCACCCCTCCACTTT. V usage is TRBV3-1 and J usage is TRBJ1-6, with a tentative D call TRBD1 (6 bases). Deletions cut 3 bases from V and 6 bases from J, with 12 bases between. Germline values: CDR1 LGHDT, CDR2 YNNKEL (reference sequence). The CDR3 has 15 residues. The full variable domain, completed using reference TRBV3-1 and TRBJ1-6, is DTAVSQTPKYLVTQMGNDKSIKCEQNLGHDTMYWYKQDSKKFLKIMFSYNNKELIINETVPNRFSPKSPDKAHLNLHINSLELGDSAVYFCASSHLGASNSPLHFGNGTRLTVT.